This T cell receptor (beta chain) was sequenced for a study of blood T cell repertoires in COVID-19. Whole-study context: The United States, Italy and Spain supplied acute and convalescent COVID-19 samples. Sources were T cells, B-cell-depleted T cells, or PBMCs; the material itself was cDNA or gDNA.

Sequencing was performed with immunoSEQ multiplex PCR; in TCRdb, only in-frame clones are kept and a portion is missing. The sample consists of 50,000 or so clones, more than 75% of them appearing once. Per germline, CDR1 MDHEN and CDR2 SYDVKM. V shed 6 bases and J 7 bases; nucleotides not matched to a gene: 10. This CDR3 spans 16 amino acids. This TCR was sampled from a human donor in a cohort sampled during active COVID-19. The chain recombines TRBV28 with TRBJ2-1, with 12 bases identical to TRBD1. The sequencing input was peripheral blood. The CDR3 protein is CASSSPGQGAGNEQFF. The CDR3 bases are TGTGCCAGCAGCTCCCCGGGACAGGGGGCCGGTAATGAGCAGTTCTTC.